Sequencing of this T cell receptor beta chain was carried out in a study of blood T cell repertoires in COVID-19. Germline CDR1 MNHEY, CDR2 SVGAGI. V dropped 6 bases and J dropped 5; count of bases not matched to a gene: 6. CDR3 length: 14 residues. The method was immunoSEQ multiplex PCR; TCRdb's version includes in-frame clones alone and lacks a portion of them. This table has around 300,000 clones, 85% to 90% appearing once. The sequenced sample was PBMCs or T cells enriched from blood (not recorded which). The J gene is TRBJ1-2, the V gene TRBV6-5; 10 nucleotides match TRBD1. The receptor comes from a woman in her thirties who had recovered from COVID-19. CDR3 in DNA: TGTGCCAGCAGCCTAGGGACAGGGGAGTATGGCTACACCTTC. It yields the protein CASSLGTGEYGYTF.